A single sample gave rise to the 21 T cell receptor beta chains below, sequenced in a study of spatial heterogeneity in lung cancer. TCRdb re-called the 5' RACE reads through MiXCR, storing one row per CDR3 protein. Of about 25,000 distinct CDR3 sequences detected, around 6% appear once; the ten largest clones hold roughly a fifth. Time point denoted: blood at routine non-recurrence follow-up after resection. Unsorted tumor, nontumor lung tissue or cryopreserved PBMC supplied the whole RNA. Sequences were derived from PBMCs, sampled at follow-up. The receptor set was obtained from a male donor with early-stage non-small cell lung cancer.

This clonotype was counted a few times. The chain is built from TRBV7-9 and TRBJ1-5; D is possibly TRBD1 (5 bases). CDR1 SEHNR and CDR2 FQNEAQ come from the germline V gene (reference sequence). This CDR3 is built from 13 residues. The V end lost 4 bases, the J end lost 5 bases, and 9 bases lay between the germline ends. CDR3 sequence (DNA): TGTGCCAGCAGCTCTACAGGTGATCAGCCCCAGCATTTT. Translated: CASSSTGDQPQHF. Complete variable domain (other parts from reference TRBV7-9 and TRBJ1-5): DTGVSQNPRHKITKRGQNVTFRCDPISEHNRLYWYRQTLGQGPEFLTYFQNEAQLEKSRLLSDRFSAERPKGSFSTLEIQRTEQGDSAMYLCASSSTGDQPQHFGDGTRLSIL.

This clonotype was seen at least ten times. The gene calls are TRBV7-6 and TRBJ2-3; TRBD2 might be the D (5 bases). Germline V CDR1 and CDR2: SGHVS, FNYEAQ. Trimming shortened V by 0 bases and J by 2 bases, and 9 bases separated the two germline ends. The CDR3 has 15 amino acids. CDR3 DNA sequence: TGTGCCAGCAGCTTAGCGGGGAGAGACACAGATACGCAGTATTTT. It codes for CASSLAGRDTDTQYF.

The chain links TRBV7-9 to TRBJ1-1; D remains ambiguous. CDR1 is SEHNR, CDR2 FQNEAQ, per germline (reference sequence). There are 11 residues in the CDR3. V was clipped by 6 bases and J by 5 bases, with 7 bases between them. The CDR3 spells CASRTGTEAFF. CDR3 DNA: TGTGCCAGCAGAACCGGGACTGAAGCTTTCTTT.

This clonotype was detected only a few times. V is TRBV11-2 and J is TRBJ2-7; 8 positions agree with TRBD1. Germline V CDR1 and CDR2: SGHAT, FQNNGV. The J segment lost 3 bases and the V segment lost 2 bases, leaving 3 bases of the junction unmatched. This CDR3 is 14 amino acids long. CDR3 nucleotide sequence: TGTGCCAGCAGCTTACTACAGGGGGGCTACGAGCAGTACTTC. Translated, it gives CASSLLQGGYEQYF.

This clonotype was observed many times. This chain connects TRBV18 to TRBJ1-2; D call uncertain. The V gene's germline CDR1 is KGHSH and CDR2 LQKENI. V was pared by 1 base and J by 6 bases, with 6 bases between. The CDR3 is 12 amino acids. This CDR3 is CASSPLPDGYTF. DNA for the CDR3: TGTGCCAGCTCACCACTGCCGGATGGCTACACCTTC.

This clonotype was picked up many times. The chain has TRBV7-2 and TRBJ2-3; D may be TRBD1 or TRBD2 (5 bases each). Germline V gives CDR1 SGHTA, CDR2 FQGNSA. The CDR3 extends over 14 amino acids. V gave up 5 bases and J gave up 2 bases, with 11 bases separating them. In DNA form, the CDR3 reads TGTGCCAGCAGCCCAACCGGGACCACAGATACGCAGTATTTT. This sequence encodes CASSPTGTTDTQYF.

This clonotype has a count of ten or more. The chain employs TRBV27 and TRBJ1-2, with D unresolved. The V end was cut by 5 bases, the J end by 7 bases, with 14 bases between. Looked up from germline, CDR1 is MNHEY and CDR2 is SMNVEV (reference sequence). The CDR3 extends over 13 amino acids. This chain's CDR3 is CASSPQISGGYTF. The CDR3 region has the DNA TGTGCCAGCAGTCCACAAATTTCCGGTGGCTACACCTTC.

This clonotype was observed many times. The V and J genes are TRBV3-1 and TRBJ2-1, with 7 nucleotides matching TRBD2. The V gene's germline CDR1 is LGHDT and CDR2 YNNKEL (reference sequence). There are 16 residues in the CDR3. Trimming took 0 bases from V and 9 from J; bases not matched to a gene: 11. CDR3: CASSQEERGYTSEQFF. CDR3 DNA sequence: TGTGCCAGCAGCCAAGAGGAGCGGGGCTATACTTCTGAGCAGTTCTTC.

V gene TRBV19 combines with J gene TRBJ1-2; 8 nucleotides agree with TRBD1. CDR3 length equals 14 residues. The V and J ends lost 4 bases and 2 bases, in that order; junction bases with no gene match: 3. Germline V gene sequence: CDR1 LNHDA, CDR2 SQIVND (reference sequence). In DNA, the CDR3 is TGTGCCAGTAGTAGGGGACAGGACAACTATGGCTACACCTTC. Protein product: CASSRGQDNYGYTF.

The chain links TRBV24-1 to TRBJ2-3; possible D gene TRBD1, 7 bases. The CDR3 covers 14 residues. The germline V gene encodes CDR1 KGHDR and CDR2 SFDVKD. V gave up 4 bases and J gave up 5 bases, with 12 bases separating them. This CDR3 reads CATSEGGGVDTQYF. The CDR3 region has the DNA TGTGCCACCAGTGAAGGGGGCGGGGTAGATACGCAGTATTTT.

This clonotype was counted ten times or more. The chain joins TRBV5-1 to TRBJ2-1; D might be TRBD2 (5 bases). The germline CDR1 and CDR2 sequences are SGHRS and YFSETQ. The length of the CDR3 is 13 residues. Trimming took off 0 bases at V and 9 bases at J, with 10 bases between the two ends. Here the CDR3 reads CASSLGPGIEQFF. CDR3 DNA sequence: TGCGCCAGCAGCTTGGGTCCGGGGATTGAGCAGTTCTTC.

In this sample, this clonotype turned up many times. V gene TRBV7-9 combines with J gene TRBJ2-4; D unclear. This CDR3 comprises 12 residues. The V end lost 5 bases, the J end lost 8 bases, and 10 bases lay between the germline ends. CDR1 and CDR2 from the germline V gene are SEHNR and FQNEAQ (reference sequence). The CDR3 coding sequence is TGTGCCAGCAGCAGATTTGGGGACATTCAGTACTTC. Translated: CASSRFGDIQYF.

This clonotype was detected a few times. The chain links TRBV7-2 to TRBJ2-5; TRBD2 matches 11 bases. Germline trimming cut 5 bases from V and 4 bases from J; bases unmatched to any gene: 3. Germline CDR1 and CDR2: SGHTA and FQGNSA. This CDR3 has 14 amino acids. The CDR3 region is CASSATSGGETQYF. The CDR3, as DNA: TGTGCCAGCAGCGCCACTAGCGGGGGAGAGACCCAGTACTTC.

The rearrangement links TRBV5-5 to TRBJ1-5; D perhaps matches TRBD1 (5 bases). The CDR3 sequence is 15 residues long. V shed 1 base and J shed 2 bases, with 10 bases lying between them. Germline values: CDR1 SGHKS, CDR2 YYEKEE (reference sequence). In DNA form, the CDR3 reads TGTGCCAGCAGCTTGCGGGGGGGAGGCAATCAGCCCCAGCATTTT. It codes for CASSLRGGGNQPQHF.

This clonotype has ten or more counts. The chain carries TRBV7-6 and TRBJ1-4, with D perhaps TRBD1 (6 bases). CDR3 length: 15 amino acids. The germline gives CDR1 SGHVS, CDR2 FNYEAQ. With 5 bases removed from V and 1 base from J, the gap between germline ends came to 11 bases. This CDR3 is CASSVAQGTNEKLFF. The CDR3 DNA follows: TGTGCCAGCAGCGTCGCACAGGGAACTAATGAAAAACTGTTTTTT.

In its sample, this clonotype was seen many times. This chain uses TRBV29-1 with TRBJ2-5; either TRBD1 or TRBD2 may fit D (5 bases each). Germline CDR1 SQVTM, CDR2 ANQGSEA. V was pared by 6 bases and J by 5 bases, with 16 bases between. This CDR3 region has 13 residues. The CDR3 coding sequence is TGCAGCGTCGGGGCTTCTGGAGCGGAGACCCAGTACTTC. Translated: CSVGASGAETQYF.

This clonotype was observed many times. CDR3 nucleotide sequence: TGTGCCAGCAGCTCAGAGGGTGGGGCTAATGAAAAACTGTTTTTT. As protein: CASSSEGGANEKLFF. This chain links TRBV9 with TRBJ1-4; unclear D gene. This CDR3 is built from 15 residues. The V end was cut by 4 bases, the J end by 3 bases, with 13 bases between. Germline V gene data show CDR1 as SGDLS and CDR2 as YYNGEE. The variable domain in full, with the rest retrieved from reference TRBV9 and TRBJ1-4, is DSGVTQTPKHLITATGQRVTLRCSPRSGDLSVYWYQQSLDQGLQFLIQYYNGEERAKGNILERFSAQQFPDLHSELNLSSLELGDSALYFCASSSEGGANEKLFFGSGTQLSVL.

This clonotype was seen ten or more times. This chain connects TRBV29-1 to TRBJ2-2, with 8 nucleotides matching TRBD2. The germline V gene encodes CDR1 SQVTM and CDR2 ANQGSEA. This CDR3 is built from 14 residues. V trimming: 5 bases; J trimming: 0 bases; junction bases outside the gene matches: 2. The CDR3 DNA reads TGCAGCGTTCGGGGACTAGCGAACACCGGGGAGCTGTTTTTT. Translation: CSVRGLANTGELFF.

This clonotype has more than one count but fewer than ten. This chain links TRBV27 with TRBJ2-7; D unclear. Between the trimmed V and J ends, which lost 10 bases and 3 bases, there was a span of 16 bases. From germline, CDR1 is MNHEY and CDR2 SMNVEV (reference sequence). The CDR3 covers 13 residues. The CDR3 DNA follows: TGTGCCATCCCTCTAGTACCATTCTACGAGCAGTACGTC. Protein product: CAIPLVPFYEQYV.

In its sample, this clonotype was seen many times. The rearrangement joins TRBV4-1 to TRBJ2-3, with D uncertain. The CDR3 covers 14 residues. Germline CDR1 reads MGHRA; CDR2 reads YSYEKL. Trimming removed 2 bases from V and 2 bases from J, with 8 bases in between. CDR3 DNA sequence: TGCGCCAGCAGCCAACAGTATAACACAGATACGCAGTATTTT. Amino acid sequence: CASSQQYNTDTQYF.

The sample holds many counts of this clonotype. The V gene is TRBV5-1, the J gene TRBJ2-7; 9 positions match TRBD1. This CDR3 is 14 amino acids long. From germline, CDR1 is SGHRS and CDR2 YFSETQ. Trimming removed 5 bases from V and 3 bases from J; junction bases left unmatched: 6. Here the CDR3 DNA reads TGCGCCAGCAGTGAACAGGGGGCAAGCTACGAGCAGTACTTC. Encoded protein: CASSEQGASYEQYF.